The 26 T cell receptor beta chains below were found in one sample sequenced in a study of identifying expanded T cells in peripheral blood. The method was immunoSEQ multiplex PCR; TCRdb's version includes in-frame clones alone and lacks a portion of them. The table shows 97,000 or so clones, with about nine tenths occurring only once. The material sequenced was blood. The receptors stem from a person aged 18 to 75 in good health.

The chain combines TRBV19 with TRBJ1-4, with TRBD1 identical over 8 bases. V lost 7 bases, J lost 8 bases, and 9 bases stayed unmatched. Germline V gene sequence: CDR1 LNHDA, CDR2 SQIVND (reference sequence). This CDR3 spans 14 amino acids. CDR3 sequence reads: CASTEGQGREKLFF. In nucleotides, the CDR3 is TGTGCCAGTACCGAAGGACAGGGAAGAGAAAAACTGTTTTTT. The variable domain in full, with the rest retrieved from reference TRBV19 and TRBJ1-4, is DGGITQSPKYLFRKEGQNVTLSCEQNLNHDAMYWYRQDPGQGLRLIYYSQIVNDFQKGDIAEGYSVSREKKESFPLTVTSAQKNPTAFYLCASTEGQGREKLFFGSGTQLSVL.

The chain uses TRBV6-5 and TRBJ1-2, with TRBD1 identical over 8 bases. CDR3 length: 13 residues. The junction had 3 bases not matched to a gene; V was cut back by 6 bases and J by 3 bases. Germline assignment: CDR1 MNHEY and CDR2 SVGAGI. The DNA of the CDR3 is TGTGCCAGCAGCGAGACAGGGGACTATGGCTACACCTTC. It specifies CASSETGDYGYTF.

The V call is TRBV5-1, the J call TRBJ2-5, with D hard to call. This CDR3 spans 13 amino acids. V was pared by 2 bases and J by 5 bases, with 10 bases between. Germline assignment: CDR1 SGHRS and CDR2 YFSETQ. The CDR3 nucleotides read TGCGCCAGCAGCTTAATGTATGGTGAGACCCAGTACTTC. Residues: CASSLMYGETQYF. The complete variable domain, with remaining parts taken from reference TRBV5-1 and TRBJ2-5, reads KAGVTQTPRYLIKTRGQQVTLSCSPISGHRSVSWYQQTPGQGLQFLFEYFSETQRNKGNFPGRFSGRQFSNSRSEMNVSTLELGDSALYLCASSLMYGETQYFGPGTRLLVL.

V is TRBV6-5 and J is TRBJ1-1; the D gene is possibly TRBD1 (5 bases). The CDR3 has 15 amino acids. Germline loops: CDR1 MNHEY, CDR2 SVGAGI. Trimming cost V 4 bases and J 4 bases, with 16 bases left between them. CDR3 nucleotides: TGTGCCAGCAGTTTATCACAGGCCCGAGGCACTGAAGCTTTCTTT. Protein product: CASSLSQARGTEAFF.

This clone appeared a single time. This chain connects TRBV6-1 to TRBJ1-2, with D possibly being TRBD1 (6 bases). V was pared by 7 bases and J by 4 bases, with 19 bases between. This CDR3 has 15 amino acids. Germline CDR1 and CDR2: MNHNS and SASEGT. The CDR3 nucleotides are TGTGCCAGCACCGAGGGTCTACAGGGTGTCTATGGCTACACCTTC. Translating gives CASTEGLQGVYGYTF.

The chain joins TRBV27 to TRBJ1-1; D is perhaps TRBD1 (5 bases). V was pared by 6 bases and J by 4 bases, with 15 bases between. Germline loops: CDR1 MNHEY, CDR2 SMNVEV (reference sequence). This CDR3 contains 14 residues. The chain's CDR3 is CASREDIAFTEAFF. The CDR3 DNA reads as TGTGCCAGCAGAGAGGACATCGCCTTCACTGAAGCTTTCTTT.

The rearrangement links TRBV7-2 to TRBJ2-5; the D gene could be TRBD1 or TRBD2 (7 bases each). This CDR3 has 15 amino acids. Germline V gene sequence: CDR1 SGHTA, CDR2 FQGNSA. The V end was cut by 3 bases, the J end by 5 bases, with 16 bases between. The CDR3 DNA reads TGTGCCAGCAGCTTGTTTCCCAGGGGGGGGGAGACCCAGTACTTC. It encodes CASSLFPRGGETQYF. Variable domain in full (rest from reference TRBV7-2 and TRBJ2-5): GAGVSQSPSNKVTEKGKDVELRCDPISGHTALYWYRQSLGQGLEFLIYFQGNSAPDKSGLPSDRFSAERTGGSVSTLTIQRTQQEDSAVYLCASSLFPRGGETQYFGPGTRLLVL.

The chain couples TRBV11-2 to TRBJ2-1; TRBD2 matches at 15 bases. V lost 5 bases and J lost 6; bases outside the gene matches: 11. The germline CDR1 and CDR2 sequences are SGHAT and FQNNGV. The CDR3 is made up of 18 amino acids. The CDR3 sequence is CASSATGLAGGLGNEQFF. DNA for the CDR3: TGTGCCAGCAGCGCCACGGGACTAGCGGGAGGATTGGGCAATGAGCAGTTCTTC.

The gene calls are TRBV19 and TRBJ2-1; TRBD2 matches 7 bases. Germline V CDR1 and CDR2: LNHDA, SQIVND (reference sequence). CDR3 length equals 15 residues. J lost 0 bases, V lost 5 bases, and 4 bases had no gene match. DNA of the CDR3: TGTGCCAGTAGTTGGCGGGGGAGCTCCTACAATGAGCAGTTCTTC. Translation: CASSWRGSSYNEQFF.

The chain employs TRBV6-5 and TRBJ2-5; a possible D gene is TRBD2 (6 bases). The CDR3 sequence is 16 residues long. The V and J ends lost 0 bases and 1 base respectively, with 12 bases between them. Germline lookup yields CDR1 MNHEY and CDR2 SVGAGI. The CDR3 DNA reads TGTGCCAGCAGTTACTCGGGGACGGGAGTCCAAGAGACCCAGTACTTC. This encodes CASSYSGTGVQETQYF.

This rearrangement joins TRBV11-1 to TRBJ2-7; 12 nucleotides agree with TRBD1. The ends lost 8 bases at V and 6 bases at J; junction bases unmatched: 5. The CDR3 runs to 13 residues. CDR1 SGHAT and CDR2 FQDESV come from the germline V gene (reference sequence). The DNA of the CDR3 is TGTGCCAGCTGGGGACAGGGGGCTGTCGAGCAGTACTTC. Its protein product is CASWGQGAVEQYF. Together with reference TRBV11-1 and TRBJ2-7, the CDR3 gives the full variable domain: EAEVAQSPRYKITEKSQAVAFWCDPISGHATLYWYRQILGQGPELLVQFQDESVVDDSQLPKDRFSAERLKGVDSTLKIQPAELGDSAMYLCASWGQGAVEQYFGPGTRLTVT.

The chain links TRBV6-5 to TRBJ1-1, with a weak D call TRBD1 (5 bases). V lost 1 base and J lost 3, with 9 bases in between. The CDR3 has 14 amino acids. Germline V gene lookup returns CDR1 MNHEY and CDR2 SVGAGI. The DNA of the CDR3 is TGTGCCAGCAGTTACTGGGGACGGGACACTGAAGCTTTCTTT. Protein product: CASSYWGRDTEAFF.

V is TRBV18 and J is TRBJ2-1; the D call may be TRBD1 or TRBD2 (5 bases each). CDR1 KGHSH and CDR2 LQKENI come from the germline V gene. The V and J ends lost 1 base and 10 bases respectively, with 20 bases between them. The CDR3 length is 16 residues. This chain's CDR3 is CASSPQLRDHTPEQFF. CDR3 nucleotide sequence: TGTGCCAGCTCACCACAACTCCGGGACCACACCCCGGAGCAGTTCTTC.

The V and J genes are TRBV7-9 and TRBJ1-2; D gene ambiguous. The length of the CDR3 is 14 residues. CDR1 and CDR2 (germline): SEHNR, FQNEAQ (reference sequence). V was shortened by 3 bases and J by 2 bases, with 10 bases between the two germline ends. Here the CDR3 reads CASSFRGSNYGYTF. The CDR3 DNA follows: TGTGCCAGCAGCTTTCGAGGCAGCAACTATGGCTACACCTTC.

The chain recombines TRBV15 with TRBJ2-1; 13 nucleotides match TRBD2. After removal of 5 bases from V and 13 bases from J, the junction contained 14 bases not matched to a gene. This CDR3 is 16 amino acids long. Germline V gene sequence: CDR1 LNHNV, CDR2 YYDKDF (reference sequence). The CDR3 spells CATSPLTSGRLYRQFF. CDR3 in DNA: TGTGCCACCAGCCCCCTGACTAGCGGGAGGTTATACCGCCAGTTCTTC.

The rearrangement uses TRBV9 and TRBJ2-1, with 13 bases matching TRBD2. Unmatched junction bases numbered 5, after V lost 0 bases and J lost 8 bases. The V gene's germline CDR1 is SGDLS and CDR2 YYNGEE. This CDR3 is built from 16 residues. CDR3 amino acids: CASSVAGLAGVDEQFF. The DNA for the CDR3 is TGTGCCAGCAGCGTAGCAGGACTAGCGGGAGTCGATGAGCAGTTCTTC. The full variable domain, with the rest looked up from reference TRBV9 and TRBJ2-1, is DSGVTQTPKHLITATGQRVTLRCSPRSGDLSVYWYQQSLDQGLQFLIQYYNGEERAKGNILERFSAQQFPDLHSELNLSSLELGDSALYFCASSVAGLAGVDEQFFGPGTRLTVL.

V gene TRBV2 combines with J gene TRBJ1-5, with 7 bases lining up with TRBD1. This CDR3 is 16 amino acids long. Germline lookup yields CDR1 SNHLY and CDR2 FYNNEI. The ends lost 0 bases at V and 2 bases at J; junction bases unmatched: 4. CDR3 region: CASSEATGLGNQPQHF. DNA of the CDR3: TGTGCCAGCAGTGAAGCGACAGGGCTGGGCAATCAGCCCCAGCATTTT.

This clone was counted once. This chain joins TRBV27 and TRBJ2-6; possibly TRBD1 for D (5 bases). With 2 bases removed from V and 0 bases from J, the gap between germline ends came to 8 bases. The germline CDR1 and CDR2 sequences are MNHEY and SMNVEV (reference sequence). This CDR3 has 16 residues. Here the CDR3 reads CASSLRGISGANVLTF. The CDR3 DNA is TGTGCCAGCAGTTTAAGGGGTATCTCTGGGGCCAACGTCCTGACTTTC.

This sequence joins TRBV21-1 and TRBJ1-1. TRBV21-1 is given as a pseudogene. This CDR3 contains 13 residues. The CDR3 bases are TGTGCCAGCCGAACTCGGGTGAACACTGAAGCTTTCTTT. Translation gives CASRTRVNTEAFF.

J is TRBJ2-7 and V is TRBV27, with D perhaps TRBD1 (5 bases). The V gene lost 7 bases and the J gene lost 1 base, with 11 bases spanning the gap. Germline V gene data show CDR1 as MNHEY and CDR2 as SMNVEV (reference sequence). The CDR3 has 13 residues. In DNA form, the CDR3 reads TGTGCCAGCACCGCAAGGGGTTCCTACGAGCAGTACTTC. It encodes CASTARGSYEQYF.

The chain combines TRBV5-1 with TRBJ2-5; 10 bases map to TRBD1. Germline loops: CDR1 SGHRS, CDR2 YFSETQ. This CDR3 region has 13 residues. The V and J ends lost 8 bases and 5 bases, in that order; junction bases with no gene match: 6. The CDR3 here is CASGQGEWETQYF. The CDR3 nucleotides read TGCGCCAGTGGACAGGGGGAGTGGGAGACCCAGTACTTC. Full variable domain (rest looked up from reference TRBV5-1 and TRBJ2-5): KAGVTQTPRYLIKTRGQQVTLSCSPISGHRSVSWYQQTPGQGLQFLFEYFSETQRNKGNFPGRFSGRQFSNSRSEMNVSTLELGDSALYLCASGQGEWETQYFGPGTRLLVL.

Turning to this clone: An end of the junction does not agree with germline; a read error may underlie this. The V gene is TRBV19, the J gene TRBJ1-1, with a tentative D call TRBD1 (5 bases). This CDR3 has 10 residues. CDR1 is LNHDA, CDR2 SQIVND, per germline (reference sequence). This CDR3 is CASGHTEAFF. The CDR3 coding sequence is TGTGCCAGCGGACACACAGAAGCTTTCTTT.

The CDR3 is CATSRVSFGAQHF. Here the CDR3 DNA reads TGTGCCACCAGCAGAGTAAGCTTCGGAGCCCAGCATTTT. The chain is built from TRBV15 and TRBJ1-5; D gene uncertain. This CDR3 has 13 residues. Germline V gives CDR1 LNHNV, CDR2 YYDKDF (reference sequence). The V and J ends lost 1 base and 11 bases respectively, with 12 bases between them. Using reference TRBV15 and TRBJ1-5 for the parts outside the CDR3, the full variable domain is DAMVIQNPRYQVTQFGKPVTLSCSQTLNHNVMYWYQQKSSQAPKLLFHYYDKDFNNEADTPDNFQSRRPNTSFCFLDIRSPGLGDTAMYLCATSRVSFGAQHFGDGTRLSIL.

This chain links TRBV29-1 with TRBJ1-1; no firm D call. Trimming removed 0 bases from V and 7 bases from J, with 15 bases in between. Germline V gene data show CDR1 as SQVTM and CDR2 as ANQGSEA. The CDR3 contains 14 residues. The CDR3 DNA sequence: TGCAGCGTTGAAGATTTCGAGTCGGATGTTGAAGCTTTCTTT. This encodes CSVEDFESDVEAFF.

This chain links TRBV27 with TRBJ1-5; 7 bases map to TRBD1. The V segment lost 10 bases and the J segment 4 bases; nucleotides outside the gene matches: 10. The CDR3 is made up of 14 amino acids. Germline CDR1 reads MNHEY; CDR2 reads SMNVEV (reference sequence). This CDR3 is CANLRQGGNQPQHF. The DNA for the CDR3 is TGTGCCAACCTCAGACAGGGTGGGAATCAGCCCCAGCATTTT.

The chain uses TRBV28 and TRBJ2-3, with 11 nucleotides matching TRBD2. CDR3 length equals 15 residues. The J segment lost 4 bases and the V segment lost 7 bases, leaving 7 bases of the junction unmatched. Germline loops: CDR1 MDHEN, CDR2 SYDVKM. Here the CDR3 reads CASTSLAGGPDTQYF. The CDR3 bases are TGTGCCAGCACTTCCCTAGCGGGAGGCCCAGATACGCAGTATTTT.